This record covers a single T cell receptor (beta chain). What antigen it recognizes has not been identified. Qualities for individual bases were not recorded, and no much larger clone is one base off. The trim is 1 base for V and 8 bases for J, with a gap of 14 bases between the germline ends. Counted from cysteine to phenylalanine, this CDR3 has 14 amino acids. Of the read, only the CDR3 DNA is kept; its 42 bases are in frame from base 1. Reading the germline V gene gives CDR1 SGHTA and CDR2 FQGNSA. The TCR beta CDR3 regions were amplified from RNA transcripts. The first round of RT-PCR for the TCR CDR3 was performed with the HTBI primer set and the Qiagen OneStep RT-PCR kit. Libraries were constructed in a second round of multiplex PCR, after which size selection and purification were performed. The libraries were sequenced on an Illumina HiSeq2000 using paired-end 100 bp reads. Per the source publication's procedure: SOAPnuke was used to process the raw data, throwing out any read that contained adapters or uncalled bases, had a mean Phred below 15, or lacked an exact constant-primer or identifier match. High-quality paired reads were merged using COPE v1.2.5, and each unique nucleotide sequence was defined as a clonotype. MiTCR v1.1 was used to align the clonotypes against IMGT TRBV, TRBD and TRBJ reference segments. The analysis included only V-J combinations with a frequency above 0.0001, which together covered approximately 99% of the repertoires. The TCS score was defined as the ratio of F50 (clonal expansion) to E x V (chaos), calculated using BLOSUM62-based TCRdist between CDR3 peptides within each V-J. Welch's t-statistics and random forest reduced roughly 500 V-J features to under 15, which were used in a naive Bayes classifier (R e1071). TCRdb reworked the public reads: Q25 trimming with fastp, MiXCR clone assembly, productive beta chains retained. Entries that share a CDR3 protein sequence are merged under the most common genes and DNA. What appears here as the V and J calls and clone size reflects TCRdb's work, not the paper's. Here the sample has 300,000 to 450,000 distinct CDR3 sequences; roughly 25% occur a single time. Jointly, the top ten make up around 70% of the sample.

This sample was included in a study of T cells in Graves' hyperthyroidism and ophthalmopathy (dated by TCRdb to the late 2010s). A note on the overall study: Peripheral blood samples were taken at initial diagnosis, before any treatment was given. To identify distinguishing TCR V-J signatures, a discovery cohort of 90 to 100 patients was used, comprising 43 with Graves' ophthalmopathy and around 57 with stable Graves' hyperthyroidism. Prospective prediction of ophthalmopathy was tested in an independent validation cohort of fewer than 20 hyperthyroidism patients and 17 patients who later progressed to ophthalmopathy. The 100 discovery patients were randomly divided into training and test sets at a 7:3 ratio. The study also compared thyroid tissue and blood T-cell repertoires from five or six Graves' hyperthyroidism patients. Following sampling, methimazole starting at 30 mg daily was given to hyperthyroidism patients, and high-dose intravenous methylprednisolone was given to ophthalmopathy patients. According to the paper, TCR Vbeta CDR3 sequencing was carried out on 135 peripheral blood samples, which came from under 50 ophthalmopathy, approximately 72 hyperthyroidism and about 17 progressor patients.

Graves' hyperthyroidism was defined as stable when no progression to ophthalmopathy occurred over 18 months of follow-up. The hyperthyroidism patients were between 18 and 65 years old and newly diagnosed, with a disease duration of less than 2 months. The study excluded patients with uncontrolled infections, other autoimmune diseases, pregnancy or lactation. Diagnoses relied on clinical symptoms, serum thyroxine and TRAb, thyroid ultrasound and orbital computed tomography. PBMCs were separated from roughly 9.3 ml of fresh peripheral blood using Ficoll-Paque density gradient centrifugation. Trizol reagent was used to extract total RNA, and RNA quality was then checked on an Agilent 2100 Bioanalyzer. Findings and caveats that apply to the study as a whole: No statistical method was used to fix the sample size in advance, and group allocation was not hidden from the investigators. Ophthalmopathy was separated from stable hyperthyroidism by a 13 V-J signature model, with around 90% sensitivity and 81% to 82% specificity obtained in cross-validation and 80%/75% obtained in testing. Most expanded thyroid clonotypes (frequency above 0.001) were also detected in blood, suggesting blood repertoires may reflect thyroid immune responses. In validation, progression to ophthalmopathy was predicted by the model with 70.59% sensitivity and nearly 75% specificity, a median of around 5.9 months before onset.

This TCR was recovered from a man aged 50 to 59 with Graves' hyperthyroidism. Material: blood. The rearrangement joined TRBV7-2 to TRBJ1-2; the D gene identity is not certain. The CDR3 region: CASSLDPGKGGYTF. The DNA sequence is given as TGTGCCAGCAGCTTAGACCCGGGAAAAGGCGGCTACACCTTC.